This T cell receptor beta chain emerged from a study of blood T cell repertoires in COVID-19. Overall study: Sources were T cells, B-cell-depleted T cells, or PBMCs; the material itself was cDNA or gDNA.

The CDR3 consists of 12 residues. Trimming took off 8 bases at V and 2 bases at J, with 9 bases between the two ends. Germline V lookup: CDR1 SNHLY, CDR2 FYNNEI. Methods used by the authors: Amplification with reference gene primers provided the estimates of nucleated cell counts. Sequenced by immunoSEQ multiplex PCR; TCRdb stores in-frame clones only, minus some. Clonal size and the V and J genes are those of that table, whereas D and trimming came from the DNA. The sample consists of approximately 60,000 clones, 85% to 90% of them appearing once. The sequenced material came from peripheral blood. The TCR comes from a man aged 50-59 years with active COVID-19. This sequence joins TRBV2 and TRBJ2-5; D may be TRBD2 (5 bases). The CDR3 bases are TGTGCCAGCGGACTCATACAAGAGACCCAGTACTTC. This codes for CASGLIQETQYF.